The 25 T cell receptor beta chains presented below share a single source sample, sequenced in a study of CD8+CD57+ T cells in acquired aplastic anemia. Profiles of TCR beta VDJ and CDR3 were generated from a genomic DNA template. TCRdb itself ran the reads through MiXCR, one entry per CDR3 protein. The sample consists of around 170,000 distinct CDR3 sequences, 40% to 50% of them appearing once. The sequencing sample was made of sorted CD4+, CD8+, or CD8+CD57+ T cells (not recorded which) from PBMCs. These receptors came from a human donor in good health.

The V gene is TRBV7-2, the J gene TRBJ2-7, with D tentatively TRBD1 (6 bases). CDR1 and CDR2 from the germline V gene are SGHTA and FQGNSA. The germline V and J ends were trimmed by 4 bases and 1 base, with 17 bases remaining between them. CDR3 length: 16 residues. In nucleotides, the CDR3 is TGTGCCAGCAGCTCTCCGCCCGGGACACCTTCCTACGAGCAGTACTTC. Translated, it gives CASSSPPGTPSYEQYF.

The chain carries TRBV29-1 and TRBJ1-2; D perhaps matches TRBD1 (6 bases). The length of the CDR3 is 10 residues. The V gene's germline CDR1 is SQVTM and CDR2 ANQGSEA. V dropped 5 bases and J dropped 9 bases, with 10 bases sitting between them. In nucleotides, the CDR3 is TGCAGCGTTAGGGACAAGAGCTACACCTTC. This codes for CSVRDKSYTF.

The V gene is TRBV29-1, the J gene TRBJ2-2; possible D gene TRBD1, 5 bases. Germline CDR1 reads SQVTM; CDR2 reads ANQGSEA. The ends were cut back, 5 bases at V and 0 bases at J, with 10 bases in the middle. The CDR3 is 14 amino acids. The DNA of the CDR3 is TGCAGCGTTAAGGGGTTGGCGAACACCGGGGAGCTGTTTTTT. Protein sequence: CSVKGLANTGELFF.

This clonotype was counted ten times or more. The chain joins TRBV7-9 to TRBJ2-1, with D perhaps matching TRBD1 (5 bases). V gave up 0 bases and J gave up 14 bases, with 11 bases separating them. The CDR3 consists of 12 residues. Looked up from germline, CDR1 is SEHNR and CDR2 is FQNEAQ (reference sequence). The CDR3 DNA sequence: TGTGCCAGCAGCTTAGCGCAGGGTAAAGAGTTCTTC. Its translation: CASSLAQGKEFF.

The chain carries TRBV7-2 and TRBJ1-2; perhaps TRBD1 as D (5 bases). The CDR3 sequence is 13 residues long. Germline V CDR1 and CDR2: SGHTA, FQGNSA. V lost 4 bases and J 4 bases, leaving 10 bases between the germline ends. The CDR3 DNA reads TGTGCCAGCAGCTCCCGGGACGGCTATGGCTACACCTTC. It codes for CASSSRDGYGYTF. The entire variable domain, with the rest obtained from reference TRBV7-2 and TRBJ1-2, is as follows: GAGVSQSPSNKVTEKGKDVELRCDPISGHTALYWYRQSLGQGLEFLIYFQGNSAPDKSGLPSDRFSAERTGGSVSTLTIQRTQQEDSAVYLCASSSRDGYGYTFGSGTRLTVV.

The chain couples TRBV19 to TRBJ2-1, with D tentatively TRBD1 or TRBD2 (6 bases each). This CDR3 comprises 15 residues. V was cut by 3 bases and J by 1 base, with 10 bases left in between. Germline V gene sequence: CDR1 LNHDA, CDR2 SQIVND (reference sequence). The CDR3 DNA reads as TGTGCCAGTAGTATGGGGGGCCTTTCCTACAATGAGCAGTTCTTC. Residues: CASSMGGLSYNEQFF.

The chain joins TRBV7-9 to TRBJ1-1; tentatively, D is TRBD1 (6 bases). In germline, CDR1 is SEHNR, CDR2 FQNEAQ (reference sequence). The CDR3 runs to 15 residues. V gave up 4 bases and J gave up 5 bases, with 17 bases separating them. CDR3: CASSSARQDWTEAFF. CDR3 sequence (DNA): TGTGCCAGCAGCTCGGCACGACAGGATTGGACTGAAGCTTTCTTT. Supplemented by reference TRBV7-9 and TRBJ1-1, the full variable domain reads DTGVSQNPRHKITKRGQNVTFRCDPISEHNRLYWYRQTLGQGPEFLTYFQNEAQLEKSRLLSDRFSAERPKGSFSTLEIQRTEQGDSAMYLCASSSARQDWTEAFFGQGTRLTVV.

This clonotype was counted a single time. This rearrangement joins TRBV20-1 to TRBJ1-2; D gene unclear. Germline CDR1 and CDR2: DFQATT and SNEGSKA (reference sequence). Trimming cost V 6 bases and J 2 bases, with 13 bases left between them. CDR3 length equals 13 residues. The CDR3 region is CSALDSLNYGYTF. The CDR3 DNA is TGCAGTGCCCTGGACTCCTTAAACTATGGCTACACCTTC.

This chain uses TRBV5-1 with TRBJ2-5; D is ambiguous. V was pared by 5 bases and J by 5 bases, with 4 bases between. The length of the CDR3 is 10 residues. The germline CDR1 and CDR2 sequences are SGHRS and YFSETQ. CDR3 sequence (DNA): TGCGCCAGCAGGGGTGAGACCCAGTACTTC. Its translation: CASRGETQYF.

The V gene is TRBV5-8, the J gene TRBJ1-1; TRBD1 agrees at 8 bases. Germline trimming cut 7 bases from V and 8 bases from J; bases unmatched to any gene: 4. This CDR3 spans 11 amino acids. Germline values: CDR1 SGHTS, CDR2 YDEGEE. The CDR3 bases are TGTGCCAGCGACAACAGGGGGGAAGCTTTCTTT. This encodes CASDNRGEAFF.

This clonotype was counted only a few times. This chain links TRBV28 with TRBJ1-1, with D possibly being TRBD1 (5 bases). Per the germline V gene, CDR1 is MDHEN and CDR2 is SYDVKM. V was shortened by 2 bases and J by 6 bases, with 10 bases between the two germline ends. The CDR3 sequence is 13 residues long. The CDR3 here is CASSLRGNAEAFF. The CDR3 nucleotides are TGTGCCAGCAGTTTACGGGGCAACGCTGAAGCTTTCTTT.

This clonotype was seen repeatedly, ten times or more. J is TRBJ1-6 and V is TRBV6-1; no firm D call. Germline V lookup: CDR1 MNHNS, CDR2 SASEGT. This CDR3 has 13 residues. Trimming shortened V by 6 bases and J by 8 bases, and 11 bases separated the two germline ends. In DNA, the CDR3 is TGTGCCAGCAGAGTAGGAGGGTATTCACCCCTCCACTTT. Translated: CASRVGGYSPLHF.

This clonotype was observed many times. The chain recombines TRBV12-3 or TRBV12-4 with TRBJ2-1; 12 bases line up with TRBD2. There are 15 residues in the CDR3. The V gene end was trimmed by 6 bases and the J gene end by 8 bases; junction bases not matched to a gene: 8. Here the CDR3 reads CASSPLAGGRHEQFF. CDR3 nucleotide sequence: TGTGCCAGCAGCCCACTAGCGGGAGGACGGCATGAGCAGTTCTTC.

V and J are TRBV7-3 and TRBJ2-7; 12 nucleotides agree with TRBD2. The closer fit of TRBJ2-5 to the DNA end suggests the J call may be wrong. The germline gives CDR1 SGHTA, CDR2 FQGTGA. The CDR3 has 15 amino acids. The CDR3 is CASSLAGGIWETQYF. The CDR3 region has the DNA TGTGCCAGCAGCCTAGCGGGGGGGATTTGGGAGACCCAGTACTTC.

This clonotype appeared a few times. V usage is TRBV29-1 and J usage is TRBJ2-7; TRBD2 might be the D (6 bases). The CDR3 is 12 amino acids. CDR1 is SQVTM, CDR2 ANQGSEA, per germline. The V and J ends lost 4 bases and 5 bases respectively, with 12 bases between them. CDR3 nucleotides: TGCAGCGTTGTTTCGGGGGTCAACGAGCAGTACTTC. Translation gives CSVVSGVNEQYF.

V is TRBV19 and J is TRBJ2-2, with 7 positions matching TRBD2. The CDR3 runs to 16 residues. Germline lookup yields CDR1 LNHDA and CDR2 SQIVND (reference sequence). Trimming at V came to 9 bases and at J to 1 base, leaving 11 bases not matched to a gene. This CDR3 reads CASSTSGGGNTGELFF. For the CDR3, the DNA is TGTGCCAGCTCTACCAGCGGCGGGGGGAACACCGGGGAGCTGTTTTTT.

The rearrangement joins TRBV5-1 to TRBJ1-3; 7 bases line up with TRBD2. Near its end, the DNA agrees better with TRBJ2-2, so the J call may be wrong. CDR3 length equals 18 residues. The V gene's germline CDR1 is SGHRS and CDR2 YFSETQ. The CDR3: CASSLARELDWNTGELFF. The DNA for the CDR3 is TGCGCCAGCAGCTTGGCGCGGGAGTTGGATTGGAACACCGGGGAGCTGTTTTTT.

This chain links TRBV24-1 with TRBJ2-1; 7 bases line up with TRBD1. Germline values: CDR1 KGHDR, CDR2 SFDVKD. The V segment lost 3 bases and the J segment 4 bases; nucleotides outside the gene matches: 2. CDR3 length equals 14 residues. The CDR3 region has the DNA TGTGCCACCAGTGATCCGGGACAGTACAATGAGCAGTTCTTC. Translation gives CATSDPGQYNEQFF.

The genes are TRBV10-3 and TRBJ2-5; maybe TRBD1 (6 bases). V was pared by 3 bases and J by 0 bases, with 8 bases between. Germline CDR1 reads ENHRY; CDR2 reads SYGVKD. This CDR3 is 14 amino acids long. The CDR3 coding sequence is TGTGCCATCAGTGACCGGGACAACCAAGAGACCCAGTACTTC. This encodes CAISDRDNQETQYF.

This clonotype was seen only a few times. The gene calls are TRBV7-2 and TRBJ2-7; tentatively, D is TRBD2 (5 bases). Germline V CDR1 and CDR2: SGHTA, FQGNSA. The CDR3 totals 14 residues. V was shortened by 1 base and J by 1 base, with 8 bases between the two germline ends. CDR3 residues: CASSLERGSYEQYF. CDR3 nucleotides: TGTGCCAGCAGCTTAGAACGGGGATCCTACGAGCAGTACTTC. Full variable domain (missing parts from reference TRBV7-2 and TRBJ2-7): GAGVSQSPSNKVTEKGKDVELRCDPISGHTALYWYRQSLGQGLEFLIYFQGNSAPDKSGLPSDRFSAERTGGSVSTLTIQRTQQEDSAVYLCASSLERGSYEQYFGPGTRLTVT.

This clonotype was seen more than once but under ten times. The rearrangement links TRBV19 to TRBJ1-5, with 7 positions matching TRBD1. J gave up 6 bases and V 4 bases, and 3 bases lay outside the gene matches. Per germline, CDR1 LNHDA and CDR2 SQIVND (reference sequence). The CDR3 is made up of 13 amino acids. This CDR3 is CASSTQGVQPQHF. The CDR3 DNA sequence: TGTGCCAGTAGTACCCAGGGGGTTCAGCCCCAGCATTTT.

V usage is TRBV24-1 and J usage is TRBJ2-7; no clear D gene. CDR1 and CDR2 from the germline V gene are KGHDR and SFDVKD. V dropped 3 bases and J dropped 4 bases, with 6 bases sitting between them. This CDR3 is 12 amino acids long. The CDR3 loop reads CATSDGPYEQYF. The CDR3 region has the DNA TGTGCCACCAGTGATGGACCGTACGAGCAGTACTTC.

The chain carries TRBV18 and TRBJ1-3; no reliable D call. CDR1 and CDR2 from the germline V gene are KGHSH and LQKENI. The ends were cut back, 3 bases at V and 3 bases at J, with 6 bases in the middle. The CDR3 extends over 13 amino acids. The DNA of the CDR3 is TGTGCCAGCTCACCCGTACATGGAAACACCATATATTTT. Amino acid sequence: CASSPVHGNTIYF.

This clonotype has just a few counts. The chain's CDR3 is CSVVTGGYYGYTF. DNA for the CDR3: TGCAGCGTTGTTACAGGGGGGTACTATGGCTACACCTTC. This chain links TRBV29-1 with TRBJ1-2; the match to TRBD1 covers 8 bases. The germline V gene has CDR1 SQVTM and CDR2 ANQGSEA. Trimming cost V 4 bases and J 3 bases; bases outside gene matches: 4. The CDR3 covers 13 residues.

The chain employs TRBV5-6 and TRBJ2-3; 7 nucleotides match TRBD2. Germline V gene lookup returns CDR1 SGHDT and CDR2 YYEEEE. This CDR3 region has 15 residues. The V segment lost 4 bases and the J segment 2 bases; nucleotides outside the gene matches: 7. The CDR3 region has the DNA TGTGCCAGCAGCCGACGGACTAGATTCACAGATACGCAGTATTTT. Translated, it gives CASSRRTRFTDTQYF.